This T cell receptor beta chain was recovered during a study of T-cell reconstitution after alpha-beta-depleted transplantation in children. V lost 4 bases and J lost 8; bases outside the gene matches: 7. This CDR3 is built from 14 residues. Germline CDR1 and CDR2: MNHEY and SMNVEV (reference sequence). This sample's TCRbeta library carried unique molecular identifier barcodes. TCRdb reprocessed the PCR reads with MiXCR, giving one entry per CDR3 protein. The sample consists of roughly 500,000 distinct CDR3 sequences, 30% to 35% of them appearing once. The receptor comes from a human donor who donated a stem cell graft to a child with aplastic anemia. J is TRBJ2-1 and V is TRBV27, with 8 bases fitting TRBD2. This material consisted of PBMCs from the stem cell graft donor, taken from the stem cell graft. CDR3 sequence: CASSSPAGGDEQFF. As DNA, the CDR3 is TGTGCCAGCAGTTCCCCCGCGGGGGGAGATGAGCAGTTCTTC.